This TCR beta chain appears in the sequencing data of a study of breast tumors, draining lymph nodes, adjacent tissues. Breast cancer patients provided tissue from their axillary draining lymph nodes. TCRdb redid the calling of the multiplex PCR reads with MiXCR, one entry per CDR3 protein. The data hold 70,000 to 85,000 distinct CDR3 sequences, with about 20% observed a single time. Per the germline V gene, CDR1 is KGHSH and CDR2 is LQKENI. V was cut by 1 base and J by 5 bases, with 11 bases left in between. The CDR3 contains 14 residues. Details on this clonotype: Antigen: not known.

Study-wide findings and caveats: Compared with lymph nodes, tumors were less diverse; compared with nontumor tissue, more. Luminal-like breast cancer showed significantly greater tumor-nontumor repertoire similarity than basal-like breast cancer did. Data only fit, rather than demonstrated, lymph node origin of most tumor T cells. Findings are consistent with lymph node origin and intratumoral expansion of most tumor T cells.

Sequencing input: axillary lymph node tissue. The chain links TRBV18 to TRBJ2-5; D is perhaps TRBD2 (6 bases). The sequence came from a female donor with breast cancer. Some clones in this sample may be carry-over from other donors' samples. Here the CDR3 reads CASSPQASEETQYF. CDR3 bases: TGTGCCAGCTCACCACAGGCTAGCGAGGAGACCCAGTACTTC.